These T cell receptor beta chains were read from a single sample in a study of type 1 regulatory T cells. One entry per CDR3 protein results from TCRdb running MiXCR on the reads. Here the sample spans some 100,000 distinct CDR3 sequences, 31% being singletons. The sample taken for sequencing was CD4+ T cells, either the whole sample or a sorted fraction (not recorded which). These receptors were taken from a human donor in good health. Both conserved end residues are part of each CDR3. The D gene is left open where the match is weak. Rows give clone size only sometimes, using once, few, many, or a class for an expanded clone.

abundance	j_gene	d_gene	v_gene	CDR3nt	CDR3aa
.	TRBJ2-7	.	TRBV12-3/TRBV12-4	TGTGCCAGCAGTTTCTTCATCTCCTACGAGCAGTACTTC	CASSFFISYEQYF
.	TRBJ1-3	.	TRBV5-4	TGTGCCAGCAGCTTGGGGGGACCGAAGTTTGGAAACACCATATATTTT	CASSLGGPKFGNTIYF
few	TRBJ2-1	.	TRBV9	TGTGCCAGCAGCGTATACCCCTACAATGAGCAGTTCTTC	CASSVYPYNEQFF
medium-sized	TRBJ1-1	.	TRBV20-1	TGCAGTGCTAGAGAGGGGTCCACTGAAGCTTTCTTT	CSAREGSTEAFF
.	TRBJ2-2	TRBD2	TRBV12-3/TRBV12-4	TGTGCCAGCAGTCTACTTGTAGCGGGATATCACACCGGGGAGCTGTTTTTT	CASSLLVAGYHTGELFF
.	TRBJ2-1	.	TRBV5-6	TGTGCCAGCAGCTTGGCCTCGCGTATCTACAATGAGCAGTTCTTC	CASSLASRIYNEQFF
many	TRBJ2-1	TRBD2	TRBV4-3	TGCGCCAGCAGCCAAGGGACTAGCTCCTACAATGAGCAGTTCTTC	CASSQGTSSYNEQFF
.	TRBJ1-1	TRBD1	TRBV7-9	TGTGCCAGCAGCTTTAGGGGGCGCACTGAAGCTTTCTTT	CASSFRGRTEAFF
.	TRBJ2-1	TRBD2	TRBV20-1	TGCAGTGCATACCCAAGCGGGGGGTTCTACAATGAGCAGTTCTTC	CSAYPSGGFYNEQFF
.	TRBJ2-5	.	TRBV5-1	TGCGCCAGCAGCTTGGAATCCAGGGAGACCCAGTACTTC	CASSLESRETQYF
.	TRBJ2-1	.	TRBV20-1	TGCAGTGCTAAAGGGGTAGGCTACAATGAGCAGTTCTTC	CSAKGVGYNEQFF
few	TRBJ1-6	TRBD1	TRBV7-2	TGTGCCAGCAGCTCTACCAGGGACAGAAATTCACCCCTCCACTTT	CASSSTRDRNSPLHF
.	TRBJ2-7	TRBD2	TRBV5-1	TGCGCCAGCAGCATGGGACTAGCTTCCTACGAGCAGTACTTC	CASSMGLASYEQYF
.	TRBJ2-7	.	TRBV5-1	TGCGCCAGCAGCTTGGACATGGAGGGCGAGCAGTACTTC	CASSLDMEGEQYF
.	TRBJ2-7	TRBD1	TRBV20-1	TGCAGTGCTAGAAATGGGGACAGTCCCTACGAGCAGTACTTC	CSARNGDSPYEQYF
few	TRBJ2-7	TRBD2	TRBV6-2/TRBV6-3	TGTGCCAGCAGCCCACTAGCGGGAGTCTCGGCGCAGTACTTC	CASSPLAGVSAQYF
few	TRBJ1-2	.	TRBV9	TGTGCCAGCAGCGTAGATCGCGGGGGTAGGGGCTACACCTTC	CASSVDRGGRGYTF
few	TRBJ1-2	.	TRBV20-1	TGCAGTGCCGAGGGGTTCGGCGACTATGGCTACACCTTC	CSAEGFGDYGYTF
few	TRBJ2-5	.	TRBV29-1	TGCAGCGTTGGCGCCGACATCCAAGAGACCCAGTACTTC	CSVGADIQETQYF
.	TRBJ1-2	TRBD1	TRBV20-1	TGCAGTGCGCATCCGGGACAGGTCTATGGCTACACCTTC	CSAHPGQVYGYTF
few	TRBJ2-5	.	TRBV20-1	TGCAGTGCTAGAGATCCGCAGGGCCCCCAAGAGACCCAGTACTTC	CSARDPQGPQETQYF
.	TRBJ2-7	.	TRBV20-1	TGCAGTGCTCCTAGGGACTCAGCCTACGAGCAGTACTTC	CSAPRDSAYEQYF
.	TRBJ2-1	TRBD2	TRBV11-2	TGTGCCAGCAGCCCTAGGACTAGCGCAGTAGGTGAGCAGTTCTTC	CASSPRTSAVGEQFF
.	TRBJ1-2	.	TRBV11-2	TGTGCCAGCAGCTTAGTGGCAGGCTTATATGGCTACACCTTC	CASSLVAGLYGYTF
.	TRBJ2-5	TRBD2	TRBV29-1	TGCAGCGCGACCGGGGAGGGCCAAGAGACCCAGTACTTC	CSATGEGQETQYF
.	TRBJ1-2	.	TRBV29-1	TGCAGCGTACGGACGAGTTCCTATGGCTACACCTTC	CSVRTSSYGYTF
few	TRBJ2-2	TRBD1	TRBV18	TGTGCCAGCTCGGACGGACAGGGTAACACCGGGGAGCTGTTTTTT	CASSDGQGNTGELFF
few	TRBJ2-1	.	TRBV28	TGTGCCAGCAGTTTGGGAAGTGGTGAGCAGTTCTTC	CASSLGSGEQFF
few	TRBJ2-2	.	TRBV6-2/TRBV6-3	TGTGCCAGCAGTTACGAGGGATTCGGGGAGCTGTTTTTT	CASSYEGFGELFF
few	TRBJ2-3	.	TRBV2	TGTGCCAGCAGTCCCCGAGATACGCAGTATTTT	CASSPRDTQYF
few	TRBJ1-2	TRBD1	TRBV20-1	TGCAGTTCCGGACAGGGCGTCTATGGCTACACCTTC	CSSGQGVYGYTF
.	TRBJ2-3	TRBD2	TRBV5-1	TGCGCCAGCAGCCTCAATCCAGCGGGGACGTACGATACGCAGTATTTT	CASSLNPAGTYDTQYF
few	TRBJ2-7	TRBD1	TRBV20-1	TGCAGTGCTAGAGAGGGCCGGGACAGGGTGACAGGGCAGTACTTC	CSAREGRDRVTGQYF
.	TRBJ1-4	TRBD1	TRBV7-6	TGTGCCAGCAGCCAGCCGGGACAGGGGGTTGAAAAACTGTTTTTT	CASSQPGQGVEKLFF
few	TRBJ2-7	TRBD1	TRBV20-1	TGCAGTGCTAGAGATCGGTTGGGACAGGCCCCCTACGAGCAGTACTTC	CSARDRLGQAPYEQYF
few	TRBJ2-1	TRBD2	TRBV28	TGTGCCAGCAGCGATGCGGGAGGGGGGGATGAGCAGTTCTTC	CASSDAGGGDEQFF
few	TRBJ2-1	.	TRBV21-1	TGTGCCAGCAGCAACAGTGGGGCCTACAATGAGCAGTTCTTC	CASSNSGAYNEQFF
.	TRBJ2-2	TRBD2	TRBV7-2	TGTGCCAGCAGCTTACAGGGACTAGCGGGAGGAAACACCGGGGAGCTGTTTTTT	CASSLQGLAGGNTGELFF
few	TRBJ2-4	.	TRBV3-1	TGTGCCAGCAGCCAAGTTTTCAGGCGATTAGCCAAAAACATTCAGTACTTC	CASSQVFRRLAKNIQYF
.	TRBJ2-5	.	TRBV6-5	TGTGCCAGCAGGAAAAGGGGGGAAAGGGTCCAAGAGACCCAGTACTTC	CASRKRGERVQETQYF
.	TRBJ2-1	TRBD2	TRBV20-1	TGCAGTGCTAGAAAGGTTAGCGGGAGCTACAATGAGCAGTTCTTC	CSARKVSGSYNEQFF
once	TRBJ1-1	.	TRBV7-2	TGTGCCAGCAGCCCTTTGGTACGGGTGAACACTGAAGCTTTCTTT	CASSPLVRVNTEAFF
.	TRBJ2-4	.	TRBV20-1	TGCAGTGCTAGGACAGAGGGAGCCAAAAACATTCAGTACTTC	CSARTEGAKNIQYF
.	TRBJ2-3	TRBD2	TRBV3-1	TGTGTCAGCAGCCAACGAAGCGGGAGTACAGATACGCAGTATTTT	CVSSQRSGSTDTQYF
few	TRBJ2-1	TRBD2	TRBV10-2	TGCGCCAGCGATGCGGGAGCTCCCAATGAGCAGTTCTTC	CASDAGAPNEQFF
few	TRBJ2-1	.	TRBV5-6	TGTGCCAGCAGCTTCGTGGACCCCGTGGGTAATGAGCAGTTCTTC	CASSFVDPVGNEQFF
.	TRBJ2-4	TRBD2	TRBV7-2	TGTGCCAGCAGCTCTGGACTAGCGGGAGTGTACATTCAGTACTTC	CASSSGLAGVYIQYF
.	TRBJ2-3	.	TRBV20-1	TGCAGTGCTAGAAGCGGAGTCGGCCCAGATACGCAGTATTTT	CSARSGVGPDTQYF
few	TRBJ1-1	.	TRBV6-6	TGTGCCAGCAGTTACTGGCCCGGGGGGGTGAACACTGAAGCTTTCTTT	CASSYWPGGVNTEAFF
.	TRBJ2-1	.	TRBV5-1	TGCGCCAGCAGCTTGTTACCGGGGGCCAATGAGCAGTTCTTC	CASSLLPGANEQFF
.	TRBJ2-2	.	TRBV5-1	TGCGCCAGCAGAGGCACCGGGGAGCTGTTTTTT	CASRGTGELFF
once	TRBJ1-6	.	TRBV5-1	TGCGCCAGCAGCTTGTTGGACAAGAATTCACCCCTCCACTTT	CASSLLDKNSPLHF
.	TRBJ2-1	.	TRBV7-2	TGTGCCAGCAGCTTAGGGTCCCTAGCCTACAATGAGCAGTTCTTC	CASSLGSLAYNEQFF
.	TRBJ2-1	TRBD2	TRBV7-2	TGTGCCAGCAGCCGAGCGGGAGGGCCTACACATGAGCAGTTCTTC	CASSRAGGPTHEQFF
.	TRBJ2-7	.	TRBV20-1	TGCAGCGGCGGGACAGCGTCCTACGAGCAGTACTTC	CSGGTASYEQYF
few	TRBJ1-1	TRBD1	TRBV19	TGTGCCAGTAGTATTACAGGGGAAGTGGGCACTGAAGCTTTCTTT	CASSITGEVGTEAFF
.	TRBJ1-4	.	TRBV4-2	TGTGCCAGCGCTCCCCGGGGTAGAAATGAAAAACTGTTTTTT	CASAPRGRNEKLFF
few	TRBJ2-3	.	TRBV18	TGTGCCAGCTCACCAGTTTTAGATACGCAGTATTTT	CASSPVLDTQYF
.	TRBJ2-5	TRBD1	TRBV24-1	TGTGCCACCAGTGATTTGGGCCAGGGGGCGCGTCAAGAGACCCAGTACTTC	CATSDLGQGARQETQYF
few	TRBJ2-3	.	TRBV7-9	TGTGCCAGCAGCCCGCGACTAGGAGGCGCAGATACGCAGTATTTT	CASSPRLGGADTQYF